This T cell receptor (beta chain) was retrieved from a study of monozygotic twins with inflammatory bowel disease. Findings of the study overall: TCRbeta inverse Simpson diversity was decreased in IBD patients versus healthy co-twins. Limited statistical power may explain no repertoire similarity difference between concordant and discordant twins. In these data, no single strong IBD-associated signal or clonotype received support.

cDNA was made in eight separate reactions per sample. TCRdb re-called the 5' RACE reads and gives one entry per CDR3 protein, without DNA. Its clone listing holds about 350,000 distinct CDR3 sequences. Points on this clonotype: The target antigen is unknown.

The CDR3 totals 14 residues. CDR1 and CDR2 from the germline V gene are MGHRA and YSYEKL. This receptor was identified in a human donor with ulcerative colitis or Crohn's disease, or a healthy co-twin of an affected twin (not recorded which). The chain couples TRBV4-1 to TRBJ1-1. The specimen was blood. The CDR3 sequence: CASSQANRNTEAFF.